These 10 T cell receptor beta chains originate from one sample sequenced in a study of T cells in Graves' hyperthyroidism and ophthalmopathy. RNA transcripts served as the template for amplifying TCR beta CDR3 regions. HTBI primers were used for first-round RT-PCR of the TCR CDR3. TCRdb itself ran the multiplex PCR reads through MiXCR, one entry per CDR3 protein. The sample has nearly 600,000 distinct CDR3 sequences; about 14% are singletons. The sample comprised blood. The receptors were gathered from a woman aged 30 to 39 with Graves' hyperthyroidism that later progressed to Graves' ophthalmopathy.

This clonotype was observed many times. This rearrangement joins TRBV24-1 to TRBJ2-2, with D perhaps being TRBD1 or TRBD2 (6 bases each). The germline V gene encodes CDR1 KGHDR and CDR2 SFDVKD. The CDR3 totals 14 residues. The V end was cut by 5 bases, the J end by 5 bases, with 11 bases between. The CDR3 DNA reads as TGTGCCACCAGTGCGGGGGCAGGGACCGGGGAGCTGTTTTTT. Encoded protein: CATSAGAGTGELFF.

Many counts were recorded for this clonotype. CDR3: CASSGPYNEQFF. In DNA, the CDR3 is TGTGCCAGCAGTGGGCCTTACAATGAGCAGTTCTTC. J is TRBJ2-1 and V is TRBV28; no clear D. The CDR3 consists of 12 residues. Germline V gene lookup returns CDR1 MDHEN and CDR2 SYDVKM. V lost 5 bases and J 4 bases, leaving 6 bases between the germline ends.

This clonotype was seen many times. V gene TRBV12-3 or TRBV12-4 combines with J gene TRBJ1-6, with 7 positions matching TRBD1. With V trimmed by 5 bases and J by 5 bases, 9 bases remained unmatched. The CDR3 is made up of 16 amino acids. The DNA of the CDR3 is TGTGCCAGCAGTCAAGAGGGGGCGGGGGATAATTCACCCCTCCACTTT. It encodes CASSQEGAGDNSPLHF.

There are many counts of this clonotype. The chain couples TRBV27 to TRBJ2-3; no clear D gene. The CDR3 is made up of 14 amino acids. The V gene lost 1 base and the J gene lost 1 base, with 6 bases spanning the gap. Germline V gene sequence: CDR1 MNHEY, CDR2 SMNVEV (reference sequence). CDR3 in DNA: TGTGCCAGCAGTTTATATCACCGCACAGATACGCAGTATTTT. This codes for CASSLYHRTDTQYF.

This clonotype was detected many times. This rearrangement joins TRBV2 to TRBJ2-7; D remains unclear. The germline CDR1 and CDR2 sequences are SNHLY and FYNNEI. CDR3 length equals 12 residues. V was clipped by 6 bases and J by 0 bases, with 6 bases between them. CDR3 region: CASRPNSYEQYF. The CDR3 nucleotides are TGTGCCAGCAGACCCAACTCCTACGAGCAGTACTTC.

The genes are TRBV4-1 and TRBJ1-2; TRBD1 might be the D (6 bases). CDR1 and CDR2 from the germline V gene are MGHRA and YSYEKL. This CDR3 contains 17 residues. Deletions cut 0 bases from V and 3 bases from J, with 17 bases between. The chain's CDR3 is CASSQESRQDPYYGYTF. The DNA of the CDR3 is TGCGCCAGCAGCCAAGAAAGTCGACAGGACCCCTACTATGGCTACACCTTC.

The CDR3 loop reads CATGQSNEQFF. In nucleotides, the CDR3 is TGTGCCACGGGGCAGAGCAATGAGCAGTTCTTC. The chain uses TRBV10-3 and TRBJ2-1; D tentatively reads TRBD1 or TRBD2 (5 bases each). Deletions cut 10 bases from V and 6 bases from J, with 10 bases between. This CDR3 region has 11 residues. Per the germline V gene, CDR1 is ENHRY and CDR2 is SYGVKD.

The DNA for the CDR3 is TGTGCCAGCAGTGAAGCTGGGCCCCGGGGCAATCAGCCCCAGCATTTT. Translated: CASSEAGPRGNQPQHF. This rearrangement joins TRBV6-1 to TRBJ1-5; the D is unclear. The CDR3 totals 16 residues. The germline V gene has CDR1 MNHNS and CDR2 SASEGT. Between the trimmed V and J ends, which lost 0 bases and 2 bases, there was a span of 11 bases.

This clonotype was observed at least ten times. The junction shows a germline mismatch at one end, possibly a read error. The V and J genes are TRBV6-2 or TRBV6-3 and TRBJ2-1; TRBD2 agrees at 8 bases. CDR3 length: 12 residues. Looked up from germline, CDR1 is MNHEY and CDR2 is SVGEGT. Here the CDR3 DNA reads TGTGGCAGCACCGGAGCGGGGGAGGTGCAGTTCTTC. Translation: CGSTGAGEVQFF.

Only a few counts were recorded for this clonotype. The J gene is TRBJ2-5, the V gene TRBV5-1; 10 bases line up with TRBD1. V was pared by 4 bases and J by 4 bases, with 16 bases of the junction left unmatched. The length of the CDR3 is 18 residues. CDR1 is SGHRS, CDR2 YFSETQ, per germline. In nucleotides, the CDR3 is TGCGCCAGCAGCCCGAGGACAGGGGGTCTCACCGGGGGAGAGACCCAGTACTTC. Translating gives CASSPRTGGLTGGETQYF.